This passage covers 28 T cell receptor beta chains from one sample sequenced in a study of blood T cell repertoires in COVID-19. Generated by immunoSEQ multiplex PCR, the TCRdb table keeps only in-frame clones and is missing some. This table holds a few hundred thousand clones, around 84% found once. Material: peripheral blood. These receptors all stem from a man between 60 and 75 years old with acute or convalescent COVID-19.

The chain links TRBV28 to TRBJ2-2, with a weak D call TRBD1 (5 bases). The CDR3 consists of 14 residues. V was shortened by 5 bases and J by 7 bases, with 14 bases between the two germline ends. Germline assignment: CDR1 MDHEN and CDR2 SYDVKM. The CDR3 sequence: CASSPPDTGGELFF. CDR3 nucleotide sequence: TGTGCCAGCAGTCCGCCGGACACGGGCGGGGAGCTGTTTTTT.

CDR3 in DNA: TGTGCCAGTAGTAGCCGGGACAGGGGGCGCGTCGACTATGGCTACACCTTC. It encodes CASSSRDRGRVDYGYTF. The rearrangement uses TRBV19 and TRBJ1-2; 12 bases map to TRBD1. The germline V gene has CDR1 LNHDA and CDR2 SQIVND (reference sequence). This CDR3 has 17 amino acids. The V segment lost 4 bases and the J segment 3 bases; nucleotides outside the gene matches: 9. Looking up the rest from reference TRBV19 and TRBJ1-2 gives the full variable domain: DGGITQSPKYLFRKEGQNVTLSCEQNLNHDAMYWYRQDPGQGLRLIYYSQIVNDFQKGDIAEGYSVSREKKESFPLTVTSAQKNPTAFYLCASSSRDRGRVDYGYTFGSGTRLTVV.

The J gene is TRBJ1-3, the V gene TRBV4-3; D ambiguous. Germline CDR1 LGHNA, CDR2 YSLEER. Trimming stripped 4 bases from V and 0 bases from J, with 4 bases between. The CDR3 has 13 amino acids. CDR3 region: CASSLSSGNTIYF. CDR3 nucleotides: TGCGCCAGCAGCCTTAGCTCTGGAAACACCATATATTTT.

This clone has a single count. This rearrangement joins TRBV19 to TRBJ1-5, with D possibly TRBD1 on 6 matching bases. The CDR3 totals 15 residues. Trimming stripped 0 bases from V and 4 bases from J, with 10 bases between. Germline loops: CDR1 LNHDA, CDR2 SQIVND (reference sequence). The CDR3 loop reads CASSIDRGLNQPQHF. The DNA of the CDR3 is TGTGCCAGTAGTATAGACAGGGGCTTGAATCAGCCCCAGCATTTT. Looking up the rest from reference TRBV19 and TRBJ1-5 gives the full variable domain: DGGITQSPKYLFRKEGQNVTLSCEQNLNHDAMYWYRQDPGQGLRLIYYSQIVNDFQKGDIAEGYSVSREKKESFPLTVTSAQKNPTAFYLCASSIDRGLNQPQHFGDGTRLSIL.

This clone was seen once. The chain has TRBV5-1 and TRBJ2-3; 11 bases line up with TRBD2. The CDR3 runs to 17 residues. Germline CDR1 and CDR2: SGHRS and YFSETQ. Trimming took 4 bases from V and 2 from J; bases not matched to a gene: 9. In DNA, the CDR3 is TGCGCCAGCAGCCGAATATCTAGCGGGGGGTCCACAGATACGCAGTATTTT. Encoded protein: CASSRISSGGSTDTQYF.

V is TRBV5-8 and J is TRBJ1-1, with a weak D call TRBD1 (5 bases). The CDR3 contains 13 residues. Trimming removed 4 bases at V and 6 bases at J, with 13 bases between. Germline CDR1 and CDR2: SGHTS and YDEGEE. The CDR3 loop reads CASSVQGLAEAFF. The CDR3 nucleotides read TGTGCCAGCAGCGTGCAGGGTTTAGCTGAAGCTTTCTTT.

The chain couples TRBV19 to TRBJ1-5, with D possibly TRBD1 on 5 matching bases. This CDR3 contains 15 residues. Germline V gives CDR1 LNHDA, CDR2 SQIVND (reference sequence). V lost 5 bases to trimming and J lost 4 bases, with 15 bases between them. Here the CDR3 reads CASSENLDRNQPQHF. The CDR3 DNA reads TGTGCCAGTAGTGAAAACCTCGACAGAAATCAGCCCCAGCATTTT. Looking up the rest from reference TRBV19 and TRBJ1-5 gives the full variable domain: DGGITQSPKYLFRKEGQNVTLSCEQNLNHDAMYWYRQDPGQGLRLIYYSQIVNDFQKGDIAEGYSVSREKKESFPLTVTSAQKNPTAFYLCASSENLDRNQPQHFGDGTRLSIL.

V is TRBV18 and J is TRBJ1-4; possible D gene TRBD1, 5 bases. CDR1 and CDR2 from the germline V gene are KGHSH and LQKENI. Trimming removed 6 bases at V and 3 bases at J, with 8 bases between. This CDR3 is built from 13 residues. The CDR3 DNA reads TGTGCCAGCTCCCAGGGATCTAATGAAAAACTGTTTTTT. Translated, it gives CASSQGSNEKLFF.

The CDR3 loop reads CASSLARQGITEAFF. The CDR3 DNA reads TGTGCCAGCAGCTTGGCCCGGCAGGGTATCACTGAAGCTTTCTTT. The V call is TRBV5-5, the J call TRBJ1-1, with D possibly TRBD1 on 5 matching bases. CDR1 is SGHKS and CDR2 is YYEKEE in the germline V gene (reference sequence). This CDR3 region has 15 residues. The ends were cut back, 0 bases at V and 4 bases at J, with 13 bases in the middle. Full variable domain (outside the CDR3, taken from reference TRBV5-5 and TRBJ1-1): DAGVTQSPTHLIKTRGQQVTLRCSPISGHKSVSWYQQVLGQGPQFIFQYYEKEERGRGNFPDRFSARQFPNYSSELNVNALLLGDSALYLCASSLARQGITEAFFGQGTRLTVV.

The chain uses TRBV2 and TRBJ1-6; the D gene is possibly TRBD1 (6 bases). CDR3 length: 15 amino acids. The ends were cut back, 4 bases at V and 9 bases at J, with 16 bases in the middle. The germline CDR1 and CDR2 sequences are SNHLY and FYNNEI. CDR3 in DNA: TGTGCCAGCAGTGTCCAGGGGAATCCGGGTTCACCCCTCCACTTT. The encoded protein is CASSVQGNPGSPLHF.

This clone was seen only once. The chain links TRBV10-3 to TRBJ1-3, with D hard to call. The length of the CDR3 is 15 residues. Trimming cost V 0 bases and J 0 bases, with 6 bases left between them. Per germline, CDR1 ENHRY and CDR2 SYGVKD. CDR3 DNA: TGTGCCATCAGTGAGTCTGGGAGCTCTGGAAACACCATATATTTT. Its protein product is CAISESGSSGNTIYF.

The V gene is TRBV28, the J gene TRBJ1-6, with 7 positions matching TRBD1. Trimming at V came to 2 bases and at J to 4 bases, leaving 2 bases not matched to a gene. The CDR3 is made up of 15 amino acids. The V gene's germline CDR1 is MDHEN and CDR2 SYDVKM. CDR3 sequence (DNA): TGTGCCAGCAGTTTACAGGGGGGATATAATTCACCCCTCCACTTT. Protein sequence: CASSLQGGYNSPLHF.

V gene TRBV9 combines with J gene TRBJ2-1, with D perhaps matching TRBD1 (6 bases). The CDR3 is 15 residues long. Germline lookup yields CDR1 SGDLS and CDR2 YYNGEE. The ends were cut back, 0 bases at V and 2 bases at J, with 9 bases in the middle. CDR3 residues: CASSVVEGAYNEQFF. Written as DNA, the CDR3 is TGTGCCAGCAGCGTAGTAGAGGGGGCCTACAATGAGCAGTTCTTC.

This clone has just a few counts. The chain recombines TRBV6-4 with TRBJ1-1; 8 nucleotides agree with TRBD1. The CDR3 runs to 14 residues. With V trimmed by 7 bases and J by 4 bases, 8 bases remained unmatched. In germline, CDR1 is MRHNA, CDR2 SNTAGT. The CDR3 DNA is TGTGCCAGCAAGGGACAGGCCGGGGGCACTGAAGCTTTCTTT. It codes for CASKGQAGGTEAFF.

The CDR3 protein is CASSIGGGGYNEQFF. The CDR3 coding sequence is TGTGCCAGTAGTATAGGGGGGGGAGGGTACAATGAGCAGTTCTTC. The gene calls are TRBV19 and TRBJ2-1; 7 bases agree with TRBD2. The V segment lost 1 base and the J segment 4 bases; nucleotides outside the gene matches: 4. This CDR3 is 15 amino acids long. Per the germline V gene, CDR1 is LNHDA and CDR2 is SQIVND (reference sequence).

The V gene is TRBV25-1, the J gene TRBJ2-4, with D perhaps matching TRBD1 (6 bases). V lost 2 bases and J 7 bases, leaving 6 bases between the germline ends. The germline V gene has CDR1 MGHDK and CDR2 SYGVNS. This CDR3 has 12 residues. The CDR3 bases are TGTGCCAGCAGTGAAGGGGGCAACATTCAGTACTTC. Its translation is CASSEGGNIQYF.

This sequence joins TRBV6-6 and TRBJ2-4; 10 bases line up with TRBD1. CDR3 length equals 15 residues. Germline V gene lookup returns CDR1 MNHNY and CDR2 SVGAGI (reference sequence). The V segment lost 5 bases and the J segment 5 bases; nucleotides outside the gene matches: 6. This CDR3 reads CASSTRGTGENIQYF. CDR3 coding DNA: TGTGCCAGCAGTACCCGGGGGACAGGGGAAAACATTCAGTACTTC.

As to this clone: Other DNA variants within this sample encode the same CDR3. This chain's CDR3 is CASSVATGGTDTQYF. CDR3 DNA: TGTGCCAGCAGCGTAGCAACGGGGGGGACAGATACGCAGTATTTT. The chain combines TRBV9 with TRBJ2-3; 8 bases match TRBD2. The CDR3 is 15 residues long. The ends lost 0 bases at V and 3 bases at J; junction bases unmatched: 3. CDR1 and CDR2 from the germline V gene are SGDLS and YYNGEE. The variable domain in full, completed from reference TRBV9 and TRBJ2-3, reads DSGVTQTPKHLITATGQRVTLRCSPRSGDLSVYWYQQSLDQGLQFLIQYYNGEERAKGNILERFSAQQFPDLHSELNLSSLELGDSALYFCASSVATGGTDTQYFGPGTRLTVL.

The table lists this clone with a count of one. This chain connects TRBV7-8 to TRBJ2-2, with TRBD2 identical over 11 bases. With 2 bases clipped from V and 4 bases from J, the junction kept 3 bases outside the gene matches. The CDR3 has 16 residues. CDR1 is SGHVS and CDR2 is FQNEAQ in the germline V gene. The CDR3 bases are TGTGCCAGCAGCTTATTGACTAGCGGGGTCACCGGGGAGCTGTTTTTT. Its protein product is CASSLLTSGVTGELFF.

This clone has ten or more counts. The rearrangement joins TRBV28 to TRBJ1-5, with D unresolved. The CDR3 has 14 amino acids. Germline CDR1 is MDHEN and CDR2 is SYDVKM. V dropped 6 bases and J dropped 3 bases, with 12 bases sitting between them. In nucleotides, the CDR3 is TGTGCCAGCAGCCCCGTGGCGGACAATCAGCCCCAGCATTTT. It codes for CASSPVADNQPQHF.

The J gene is TRBJ2-3, the V gene TRBV7-8, with TRBD2 matching over 9 bases. This CDR3 spans 16 amino acids. CDR1 and CDR2 from the germline V gene are SGHVS and FQNEAQ. The ends lost 2 bases at V and 2 bases at J; junction bases unmatched: 5. CDR3 sequence: CASSLMASGNTDTQYF. DNA of the CDR3: TGTGCCAGCAGCTTAATGGCTAGCGGGAACACAGATACGCAGTATTTT.

The chain recombines TRBV9 with TRBJ1-1; tentative D call: TRBD1 (6 bases). Trimming removed 7 bases from V and 3 bases from J, with 19 bases in between. The germline gives CDR1 SGDLS, CDR2 YYNGEE. This CDR3 is 15 amino acids long. In DNA form, the CDR3 reads TGTGCCAGCTCCGTTTCACGGGGGGCTCACACTGAAGCTTTCTTT. Its translation: CASSVSRGAHTEAFF.

This clone was detected once. V gene TRBV28 combines with J gene TRBJ2-2; D possibly corresponds to TRBD2 (6 bases). The CDR3 is made up of 15 amino acids. The V end was cut by 5 bases, the J end by 5 bases, with 15 bases between. Germline assignment: CDR1 MDHEN and CDR2 SYDVKM. CDR3: CASSPGGVSTGELFF. In DNA form, the CDR3 reads TGTGCCAGCAGTCCAGGCGGGGTCTCGACCGGGGAGCTGTTTTTT.

This chain links TRBV9 with TRBJ1-4; perhaps TRBD1 as D (6 bases). Germline values: CDR1 SGDLS, CDR2 YYNGEE. CDR3 length: 14 amino acids. The V gene lost 0 bases and the J gene lost 7 bases, with 10 bases spanning the gap. CDR3 amino acids: CASSVGQEVEKLFF. The DNA of the CDR3 is TGTGCCAGCAGCGTAGGACAGGAGGTTGAAAAACTGTTTTTT. The full variable domain, rest sourced from reference TRBV9 and TRBJ1-4, is DSGVTQTPKHLITATGQRVTLRCSPRSGDLSVYWYQQSLDQGLQFLIQYYNGEERAKGNILERFSAQQFPDLHSELNLSSLELGDSALYFCASSVGQEVEKLFFGSGTQLSVL.

The chain links TRBV10-3 to TRBJ1-1; weak D call: TRBD1 (6 bases). Germline V lookup: CDR1 ENHRY, CDR2 SYGVKD. CDR3 length: 14 amino acids. V shed 6 bases and J shed 0 bases, with 11 bases lying between them. The CDR3 here is CAISRGHLNTEAFF. The CDR3 DNA reads as TGTGCCATCAGCAGGGGACACTTGAACACTGAAGCTTTCTTT.

This clone has a single count. This chain connects TRBV7-9 to TRBJ2-7; the D gene is possibly TRBD2 (6 bases). In germline, CDR1 is SEHNR, CDR2 FQNEAQ (reference sequence). V was pared by 1 base and J by 3 bases, with 10 bases between. This CDR3 is built from 14 residues. CDR3 residues: CASSLGTKNYEQYF. The CDR3 DNA follows: TGTGCCAGCAGCTTAGGGACTAAGAACTACGAGCAGTACTTC.

This chain connects TRBV28 to TRBJ1-2, with a possible D match to TRBD1 (6 bases). V was shortened by 3 bases and J by 7 bases, with 9 bases between the two germline ends. CDR1 is MDHEN and CDR2 is SYDVKM in the germline V gene. The CDR3 runs to 12 residues. The CDR3 nucleotides are TGTGCCAGCAGTTTCGTAGGGGGTGGCTACACCTTC. As protein: CASSFVGGGYTF.

In this sample, this clone turned up a few times. The rearrangement joins TRBV7-9 to TRBJ2-1; D is undetermined. The CDR3 runs to 15 residues. Germline V gives CDR1 SEHNR, CDR2 FQNEAQ (reference sequence). V lost 2 bases to trimming and J lost 0 bases, with 8 bases between them. The CDR3 region is CASSLTKASYNEQFF. In nucleotides, the CDR3 is TGTGCCAGCAGCTTAACCAAAGCCTCCTACAATGAGCAGTTCTTC.